This T cell receptor (beta chain) was sequenced during a study of STAT3 mutations in large granular lymphocyte leukemia. Study-level background: Among longitudinally sequenced T-LGLL patients, roughly half had canonical activating STAT3 mutations detected. Approximately 40% of treated T-LGLL patients showed hematologic response to immunosuppression.

Overall study results and limits: After therapy, about 35% of the 18 patients switched clonotypes, all new clones STAT3 wild type. Every T-LGLL patient had at least one immunodominant TCRbeta clonotype.

The assay was immunoSEQ multiplex PCR, and TCRdb's table has in-frame clones only and misses some. In the table there are over a thousand clones, about 44% of which are singletons. V lost 6 bases to trimming and J lost 2 bases; unmatched junction nucleotides: 6. The CDR3 is 14 residues long. In germline, CDR1 is MNHNY, CDR2 SVGAGI (reference sequence). A word on this clone: Its antigen remains unidentified.

The J gene is TRBJ2-7, the V gene TRBV6-6; 8 bases line up with TRBD1. Sequencing used peripheral blood mononuclear cells. This clonotype originated in a male patient aged 50 to 59 with T-cell large granular lymphocyte leukemia. Some clones in this sample may be carry-over from other donors' samples. The CDR3 nucleotides read TGTGCCAGCAGCCCACAGGGGGGAACCTACGAGCAGTACTTC. Translation gives CASSPQGGTYEQYF.